This T cell receptor beta chain emerged from a study of cytomegalovirus exposure and HLA in healthy donors. Overall study results and limits: Evidence from a later analysis indicated that most CMV-associated TCR beta chains looked HLA-restricted.

V lost 3 bases to trimming and J lost 0 bases, with 11 bases between them. CDR1 and CDR2 (germline): SGHRS, YFSETQ. This CDR3 has 15 residues. PCR amplification relied on 60 Vbeta primers (plus 13 Jbeta primers). Assay used: immunoSEQ multiplex PCR; TCRdb lists only in-frame clones, some missing. The table lists some 150,000 clones, about 80% of them singletons. In regard to this clone: The target antigen is unknown.

Sequencing was done on a sample of PBMCs. The receptor comes from a man aged 40-50 years in good health and CMV-seropositive. The V call is TRBV5-1, the J call TRBJ2-3; maybe TRBD1 (6 bases). This CDR3 reads CASSSTGISTDTQYF. In DNA form, the CDR3 reads TGCGCCAGCAGCTCTACAGGGATTAGCACAGATACGCAGTATTTT.